Presented here are 4 T cell receptor beta chains from one specimen sequenced in a study of blood T cell repertoires in COVID-19. Generated by immunoSEQ multiplex PCR, the TCRdb table keeps only in-frame clones and is missing some. The data hold about 110,000 clones, with less than 75% observed a single time. The specimen sequenced was peripheral blood. The source of these receptors is a human donor with acute or convalescent COVID-19. The donor label of this sample is uncertain.

This clone was observed at least ten times. The chain has TRBV4-1 and TRBJ1-2; 10 bases align to TRBD1. The junction had 10 bases not matched to a gene; V was cut back by 4 bases and J by 8 bases. CDR3 length: 15 residues. CDR1 is MGHRA, CDR2 YSYEKL, per germline. The CDR3 protein is CASSPRQGAGDGYTF. The CDR3 nucleotides are TGCGCCAGCAGCCCCCGACAGGGGGCGGGGGACGGCTACACCTTC.

The CDR3 coding sequence is TGTGCCAGCGCGGAAGGGGTAGGTAATGAGCAGTTCTTC. Encoded protein: CASAEGVGNEQFF. The gene calls are TRBV2 and TRBJ2-1; D perhaps matches TRBD1 (5 bases). The ends were cut back, 8 bases at V and 7 bases at J, with 15 bases in the middle. Germline CDR1 SNHLY, CDR2 FYNNEI. This CDR3 contains 13 residues.

This clone occurred a few times. The chain employs TRBV2 and TRBJ1-3; no firm D call. CDR1 and CDR2 from the germline V gene are SNHLY and FYNNEI. V lost 3 bases and J 0 bases, leaving 9 bases between the germline ends. This CDR3 region has 15 residues. CDR3 nucleotides: TGTGCCAGCAGTGAGGCAGGAAACTCTGGAAACACCATATATTTT. It codes for CASSEAGNSGNTIYF.

This clone was detected once. Other DNA sequences in the sample encode the same CDR3. This chain joins TRBV2 and TRBJ1-6; 7 nucleotides agree with TRBD1. The V gene's germline CDR1 is SNHLY and CDR2 FYNNEI. This CDR3 has 15 residues. The V and J ends lost 1 base and 7 bases, in that order; junction bases with no gene match: 4. In DNA, the CDR3 is TGTGCCAGCAGTGAAGGGACAGGTCGCAATTCACCCCTCCACTTT. Translated, it gives CASSEGTGRNSPLHF.